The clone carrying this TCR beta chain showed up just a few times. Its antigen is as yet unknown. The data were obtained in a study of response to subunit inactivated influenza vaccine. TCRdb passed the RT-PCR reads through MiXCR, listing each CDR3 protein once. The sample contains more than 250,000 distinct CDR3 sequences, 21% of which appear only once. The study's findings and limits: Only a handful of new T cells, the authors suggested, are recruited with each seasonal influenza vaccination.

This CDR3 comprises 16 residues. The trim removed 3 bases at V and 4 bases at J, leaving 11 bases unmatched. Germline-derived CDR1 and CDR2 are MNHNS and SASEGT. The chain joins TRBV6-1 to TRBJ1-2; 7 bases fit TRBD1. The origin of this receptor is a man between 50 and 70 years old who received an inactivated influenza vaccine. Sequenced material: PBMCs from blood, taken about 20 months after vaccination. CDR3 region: CASSELIGGGSYGYTF. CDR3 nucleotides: TGTGCCAGCAGTGAGCTGATAGGGGGCGGTAGCTATGGCTACACCTTC.